The clone carrying this T cell receptor (beta chain) was counted many times. What it binds is unknown. The data were taken from a study of response to subunit inactivated influenza vaccine. Via MiXCR, TCRdb re-called the RT-PCR reads, giving one row per CDR3 protein. The sample yields about 520,000 distinct CDR3 sequences, approximately 11% seen once. The germline gives CDR1 SQVTM, CDR2 ANQGSEA. There are 15 residues in the CDR3. V lost 8 bases and J lost 5, with 24 bases in between. Whole-study results and caveats: Authors suggested few new T cells are recruited by each seasonal influenza vaccination.

V and J are TRBV29-1 and TRBJ2-5, with D tentatively TRBD1 (6 bases). The source material was PBMCs from blood, sampled around seven weeks after vaccination. This clonotype was sampled from a man between 45 and 60 years old who received an inactivated influenza vaccine. Written as DNA, the CDR3 is TGCAGCACCAACCCACTGACAGGCGAGGGCGAGACCCAGTACTTC. This codes for CSTNPLTGEGETQYF.